This TCR beta chain was captured by sequencing in a study of brain T cells in children with intractable seizures. Per the germline V gene, CDR1 is SGHRS and CDR2 is YFSETQ. CDR3 length equals 17 residues. Trimming cost V 4 bases and J 0 bases; bases outside gene matches: 11. In regard to this clone: What it binds is unknown.

The sequenced cases were selected for having the highest brain T cell transcript signatures. Before surgery, patients took at least one anti-epileptic drug. The study, taken as a whole, reports: Pre-surgery blood may have been undersampled, hiding some clones. HCMV serostatus was not known, and viral specificity came from CDR3 similarity only.

Sequenced by immunoSEQ multiplex PCR; TCRdb stores in-frame clones only, minus some. In the table there are 35,000 to 50,000 clones, more than 80% of which are singletons. The chain is built from TRBV5-1 and TRBJ2-3, with TRBD2 matching over 7 bases. The input for sequencing was peripheral blood, taken at surgery. This receptor was obtained from a girl aged 2 to 9 with tuberous sclerosis and intractable seizures. The CDR3 sequence: CASSIGTIRSSTDTQYF. The CDR3 DNA reads as TGCGCCAGCAGCATCGGGACTATAAGATCCAGCACAGATACGCAGTATTTT.